This T cell receptor beta chain was recorded in a study of naive and memory T cell subsets. Two oligonucleotides, mixed equimolar, formed the beta constant-region primer covering TRBC1 and TRBC2. Four rounds of PCR amplified the ligated cDNA using nested alpha and beta constant-region primers plus SP2. MiXCR, applied by TCRdb to the UMI-ligation and nested PCR reads, yields one record per CDR3 protein. Here the sample spans tens of thousands of distinct CDR3 sequences, about 10% being singletons. General observations from the study: TCR counts from RNA may reflect activation-linked expression changes.

From the second PCR step, alpha and beta chains were amplified apart. Cells stained for CD3, CD4, CD8, CD45RA and CD27 were sorted into four subsets. This clonotype was recorded a few times. The antigen is unknown. This CDR3 has 15 residues. Trimming took 5 bases from V and 4 from J; bases not matched to a gene: 8. Germline V gene data show CDR1 as SGHVS and CDR2 as FQNEAQ. The TCR originated in a human donor in good health. J is TRBJ1-5 and V is TRBV7-8, with 7 bases aligning to TRBD1. Material: naive CD8+ T cells from blood. DNA for the CDR3: TGTGCCAGCAGCCTTGATAACAGGGGTAATCAGCCCCAGCATTTT. Residues: CASSLDNRGNQPQHF.